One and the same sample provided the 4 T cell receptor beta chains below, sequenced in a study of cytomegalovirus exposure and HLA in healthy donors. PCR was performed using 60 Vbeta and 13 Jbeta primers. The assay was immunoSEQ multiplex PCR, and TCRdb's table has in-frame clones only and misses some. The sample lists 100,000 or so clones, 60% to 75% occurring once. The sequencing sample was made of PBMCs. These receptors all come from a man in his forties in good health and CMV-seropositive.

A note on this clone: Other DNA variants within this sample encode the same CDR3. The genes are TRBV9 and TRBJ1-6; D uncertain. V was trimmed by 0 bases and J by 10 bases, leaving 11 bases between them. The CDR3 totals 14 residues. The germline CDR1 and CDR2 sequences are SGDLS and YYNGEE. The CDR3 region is CASSVGQGGSPLHF. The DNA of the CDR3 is TGTGCCAGCAGCGTAGGACAAGGTGGATCACCCCTCCACTTT.

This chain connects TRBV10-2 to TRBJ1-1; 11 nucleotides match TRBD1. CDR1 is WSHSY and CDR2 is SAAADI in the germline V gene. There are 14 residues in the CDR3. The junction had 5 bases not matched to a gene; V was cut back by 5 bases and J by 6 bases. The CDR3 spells CASSPGQGVAEAFF. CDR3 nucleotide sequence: TGCGCCAGCAGTCCGGGACAGGGGGTCGCTGAAGCTTTCTTT.

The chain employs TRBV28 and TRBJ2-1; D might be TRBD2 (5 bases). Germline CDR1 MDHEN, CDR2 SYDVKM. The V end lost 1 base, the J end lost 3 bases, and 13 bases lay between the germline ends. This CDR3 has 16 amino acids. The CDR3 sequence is CASSLLVLGDYNEQFF. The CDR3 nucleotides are TGTGCCAGCAGTTTATTGGTACTCGGGGACTACAATGAGCAGTTCTTC.

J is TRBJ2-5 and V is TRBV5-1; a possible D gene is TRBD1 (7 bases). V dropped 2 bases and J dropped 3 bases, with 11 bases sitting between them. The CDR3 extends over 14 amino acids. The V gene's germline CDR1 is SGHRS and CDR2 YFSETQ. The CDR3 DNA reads TGCGCCAGCAGCTTAGGAGGGGGCGAAGAGACCCAGTACTTC. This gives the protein CASSLGGGEETQYF.